These T cell receptor beta chains were read from a single sample in a study of T-cell reconstitution after alpha-beta-depleted transplantation in children. TCRdb redid the calling of the PCR reads with MiXCR, one entry per CDR3 protein. The table lists roughly 300,000 distinct CDR3 sequences, roughly 10% of them singletons. Material: peripheral blood, obtained 180 days after TCRalphabeta/CD19-depleted stem cell transplant. The source of these receptors is a male patient aged 2 to 10 who had a stem cell transplant for chronic granulomatous disease, so the T cells may come from the graft donor. CDR3s include the opening cysteine and the closing phenylalanine or tryptophan. Each record gives: clone size, V gene, D gene, J gene, CDR3 DNA, CDR3 protein. D genes are given only for firm matches. Only some rows state a clone size, as once, few, many or a class for expanded clones.

.	TRBV19	TRBD2	TRBJ2-1	TGTGCCAGTAGTAATAGCGGGGGGGCGAGCTATGAGCAGTTCTTC	CASSNSGGASYEQFF
.	TRBV18	.	TRBJ2-1	TGTGCCAGCTCACCACGCGCAGGCGAATATGAGCAGTTCTTC	CASSPRAGEYEQFF
few	TRBV14	TRBD2	TRBJ2-1	TGTGCCAGCAGCCAAGATAACCCCCTAGCGGGAGTCATCTATGAGCAGTTCTTC	CASSQDNPLAGVIYEQFF
many	TRBV6-5	.	TRBJ2-5	TGTGCCAGCAGTTACTCGCAGGGGGAGACCCAGTACTTC	CASSYSQGETQYF
many	TRBV12-3/TRBV12-4	.	TRBJ1-3	TGTGCCAGCAGTTTAAATTCTGGAAACACCATATATTTT	CASSLNSGNTIYF
many	TRBV12-3/TRBV12-4	.	TRBJ2-1	TGTGCCAGCAGTTTATTTAACAGGGGGTTCCTAGCGGGTTACAATGAGCAGTTCTTC	CASSLFNRGFLAGYNEQFF
many	TRBV5-1	.	TRBJ2-1	TGCGCCAGCAGCGCCTTAGAGGGATCCTACAATGAGCAGTTCTTC	CASSALEGSYNEQFF
many	TRBV7-9	TRBD2	TRBJ2-1	TGTGCCAGCAGCCGAAATCTACTAGCGGGAGATTACAATGAGCAGTTCTTC	CASSRNLLAGDYNEQFF
many	TRBV20-1	.	TRBJ1-1	TGCAGTGCCACACGGGCCACTGAAGCTTTCTTT	CSATRATEAFF
many	TRBV7-2	.	TRBJ2-1	TGTGCCAGCAGCTTAAAGGATGAGCAGTTCTTC	CASSLKDEQFF
many	TRBV5-5	.	TRBJ2-6	TGTGCCAGCAGCGGGGGCCGTCCCAACGTCCTGACTTTC	CASSGGRPNVLTF
many	TRBV4-2	TRBD2	TRBJ2-7	TGTGCCAGCAGCCAAGATCTCGGGGGGGACTACGAGCAGTACTTC	CASSQDLGGDYEQYF
many	TRBV29-1	.	TRBJ2-5	TGCAGCGTTAGCTCCGGGACGCAGTACTTC	CSVSSGTQYF
.	TRBV3-1	.	TRBJ2-1	TGTGCCAGCAGCCAAGATCCGCCGTACGACTACAATGAGCAGTTCTTC	CASSQDPPYDYNEQFF
many	TRBV5-1	TRBD1	TRBJ2-2	TGCGCCAGCAGCAAGATGACAGGGGGCACCGGGGAGCTGTTTTTT	CASSKMTGGTGELFF
many	TRBV7-9	.	TRBJ2-5	TGTGCCAGCAGCTTAGGAGCTACCACCCAAGAGACCCAGTACTTC	CASSLGATTQETQYF
many	TRBV11-2	.	TRBJ2-5	TGTGCCAGCACGGAGGGGGGTCAGACCCAGTACTTC	CASTEGGQTQYF
.	TRBV5-4	.	TRBJ2-4	TGTGCCAGCAGCTTGGAGCAGGGTGTCAAAAACATTCAGTACTTC	CASSLEQGVKNIQYF
many	TRBV20-1	TRBD1	TRBJ1-1	TGCAGTGCCCGCAGGGGGGATTATTACACTGAAGCTTTCTTT	CSARRGDYYTEAFF
many	TRBV5-6	.	TRBJ2-1	TGTGCCAGCAGCTTGTGGCGGGGGCTACTCTACAATGAGCAGTTCTTC	CASSLWRGLLYNEQFF
many	TRBV5-6	.	TRBJ2-5	TGTGCCAGCAGCTTGTCCGGGCAAGAGACCCAGTACTTC	CASSLSGQETQYF
many	TRBV11-2	TRBD2	TRBJ2-1	TGTGCCAGCAGCCACACTAGCGGGAGTTTCTATGAGCAGTTCTTC	CASSHTSGSFYEQFF